These T cell receptor beta chains were read from a single sample in a study of cytomegalovirus exposure and HLA in healthy donors. Some clones are missing from TCRdb's copy, which holds only in-frame ones; the method was immunoSEQ multiplex PCR. The table records around 150,000 clones, more than 70% of them present only once. Sequenced input: PBMCs. The receptor source for this set is a male donor in good health and CMV-seropositive. Each CDR3 is given with its conserved first and last residue. A D gene is named only where the DNA matches it firmly. Size values are once, few and many counts, or a class for expanded clones, and some rows have none.

TGTGCCAGCAGTCTTCTCACAGCTAACTATGGCTACACCTTC	CASSLLTANYGYTF	.	TRBJ1-2	TRBV6-5	.
TGTGCCAGCAGTGAGGCTAGATTCACAGATACGCAGTATTTT	CASSEARFTDTQYF	.	TRBJ2-3	TRBV25-1	.
TGCAGCGTCGGACAGGGAGATCAGCCCCAGCATTTT	CSVGQGDQPQHF	.	TRBJ1-5	TRBV29-1	TRBD1
TGTGCCAGCAGCTTCGCAGGCGCCAGGGAGACCCAGTACTTC	CASSFAGARETQYF	.	TRBJ2-5	TRBV11-1	.
TGTGCCTGGAGCGCTGGACTAGCGGGAGAAAGGGCTGAGCAGTTCTTC	CAWSAGLAGERAEQFF	.	TRBJ2-1	TRBV30	TRBD2
TGCAGCGTGCGGGGAGGAAGCTCCTACGAGCAGTACTTC	CSVRGGSSYEQYF	.	TRBJ2-7	TRBV29-1	.
TGCGCCAGCCGTCTAAGTACCGGGACTACTTCCTACAATGAGCAGTTCTTC	CASRLSTGTTSYNEQFF	.	TRBJ2-1	TRBV5-1	TRBD2
TGTGCCAGCAGTGAGGGGGGGTATGGCTACACCTTC	CASSEGGYGYTF	.	TRBJ1-2	TRBV6-1	.
TGTGCCAGCAGTCGTAGCCTGAATGAGCAGTTCTTC	CASSRSLNEQFF	.	TRBJ2-1	TRBV7-2	.
TGTGCCAGCAGTGAAAGCTCCTCCGGGACTAGAAACAATGAGCAGTTCTTC	CASSESSSGTRNNEQFF	few	TRBJ2-1	TRBV2	TRBD2
TGTGCCAGCAGCAGGGAAGGAGCGGGAGGGCCCGCAGATACGCAGTATTTT	CASSREGAGGPADTQYF	.	TRBJ2-3	TRBV7-9	TRBD2
TGTGCCAGCAGCTCAGGGGATACGCAGTATTTT	CASSSGDTQYF	.	TRBJ2-3	TRBV5-5	.
TGTGCCAGTAGTAATAGACAGGGGACGGGGGAGCAGTACTTC	CASSNRQGTGEQYF	.	TRBJ2-7	TRBV19	TRBD1
TGTGTCAGCAGTTATACGGACTCCTATGGCTACACCTTC	CVSSYTDSYGYTF	once	TRBJ1-2	TRBV6-6	.
TGTGCCAGCAGCACTCAGGGCCCCCACACAGATACGCAGTATTTT	CASSTQGPHTDTQYF	few	TRBJ2-3	TRBV9	.
TGTGCCAGCAGCCTCGGGACGGGAGCCTACGAGCAGTACTTC	CASSLGTGAYEQYF	.	TRBJ2-7	TRBV7-9	.
TGTGCCAGTAGTCCCGGGACTGGACTTATCAATCAGCCCCAGCATTTT	CASSPGTGLINQPQHF	.	TRBJ1-5	TRBV19	.
TGTGCCACCAGCAGCCGGGACAGGGTCATTAATGAGCAGTTCTTC	CATSSRDRVINEQFF	.	TRBJ2-1	TRBV15	TRBD1
TGTGCCAGTAGTATGTCTAGCGCGGGTTGGGGGGAGACCCAGTACTTC	CASSMSSAGWGETQYF	.	TRBJ2-5	TRBV19	.
TGCGCCAGCAGCTCGGACAAGGAGGGTAACCACTATGACTACACCTTC	CASSSDKEGNHYDYTF	.	TRBJ1-2	TRBV5-1	.
TGTGCCAGCTCACCTAGCAGCCAAGAGACCCAGTACTTC	CASSPSSQETQYF	.	TRBJ2-5	TRBV18	.
TGCGCCAGCAGCTTAAAATCAGGGGGGTATTCACCCCTCCACTTT	CASSLKSGGYSPLHF	.	TRBJ1-6	TRBV5-1	TRBD1
TGTGCCAGCAGTTTATCTCGGGGACTAGCGGTCTACGAGCAGTACTTC	CASSLSRGLAVYEQYF	.	TRBJ2-7	TRBV27	TRBD2
TGTGCCAGCAGCTTATCTGGCCATGGCTACACCTTC	CASSLSGHGYTF	once	TRBJ1-2	TRBV7-2	.
TGTGCCAGCAGCTTTTCCGGCCTAGAGGAAAAACTGTTTTTT	CASSFSGLEEKLFF	few	TRBJ1-4	TRBV7-9	.
TGTGCCAGCAGCGTAGCTACTAGCGACACCGGGGAGCTGTTTTTT	CASSVATSDTGELFF	.	TRBJ2-2	TRBV9	TRBD2
TGCGCCAGCAGCCAAGTTCGTGGTGAGGAGCAGTACTTC	CASSQVRGEEQYF	.	TRBJ2-7	TRBV4-1	.
TGTGCCAGCTCCCCCCGGGAGTCTCCCGAGCAGTACTTC	CASSPRESPEQYF	once	TRBJ2-7	TRBV18	.
TGTGCCTGGAGTTTGCCCGGGACAGCCGTACGATACGAGCAGTACTTC	CAWSLPGTAVRYEQYF	.	TRBJ2-7	TRBV30	TRBD1
TGTGCCAGCAGCCAAGCTGAGACAGGGAACGGCTACACCTTC	CASSQAETGNGYTF	.	TRBJ1-2	TRBV4-2	TRBD1
TGTGCCAGCAGCTCACCCGGGAACACTGAAGCTTTCTTT	CASSSPGNTEAFF	once	TRBJ1-1	TRBV5-4	.
TGCGCCAGCAGCCCCCCCGGTTCTAGCACAGATACGCAGTATTTT	CASSPPGSSTDTQYF	.	TRBJ2-3	TRBV4-3	.
TGCGCCAGCAGCCAAGCAACCGTGTCTAGCAGTCGAAGCTTTAGTGAGCAGTTCTTC	CASSQATVSSSRSFSEQFF	.	TRBJ2-1	TRBV4-1	.
TGTGCCAGCAGCCCTCAGGTCACAGATACGCAGTATTTT	CASSPQVTDTQYF	few	TRBJ2-3	TRBV6-5	.
TGTGCCAGCAGCCCCCACGCAGATTCCTACGAGCAGTACTTC	CASSPHADSYEQYF	once	TRBJ2-7	TRBV11-2	.
TGTGCCAGCAGGGTACCTCCGGGACAGGTCCCCTACGAGCAGTACTTC	CASRVPPGQVPYEQYF	.	TRBJ2-7	TRBV2	TRBD1
TGTGCCAGCAGCTTAGGACTGACTAGCAATCAGCCCCAGCATTTT	CASSLGLTSNQPQHF	few	TRBJ1-5	TRBV7-2	.
TGTGCCAGCGGACTAGCGGGGGGTGCCGGCGCGCAGTATTTT	CASGLAGGAGAQYF	.	TRBJ2-3	TRBV11-2	TRBD2
TGTGCCAGTAGTATAGGGGGCCTAGCGCTAACCACAGATACGCAGTATTTT	CASSIGGLALTTDTQYF	.	TRBJ2-3	TRBV19	.
TGTGCCAGCAGCTCCGGACAGGGCCGGCAGGGAGTAGAGACCCAGTACTTC	CASSSGQGRQGVETQYF	.	TRBJ2-5	TRBV5-4	TRBD1
TGTGCCAGCACCGTCAGCGGACAGGGCAATCAGCCCCAGCATTTT	CASTVSGQGNQPQHF	.	TRBJ1-5	TRBV2	TRBD1
TGTGCCAGCAGTTCATTAGCAGGGGGTGGGGAGCAGTACTTC	CASSSLAGGGEQYF	.	TRBJ2-7	TRBV2	TRBD1
TGTGCCAGCAGCCCCGACTACGAGCAGTACTTC	CASSPDYEQYF	.	TRBJ2-7	TRBV7-9	.
TGTGCCAGTAGCCTCGACAGGGACTACAATGAGCAGTTCTTC	CASSLDRDYNEQFF	.	TRBJ2-1	TRBV19	TRBD1
TGCGCCACCTCTCAAGGGGTTGGTGGGTCACCCCTCCACTTT	CATSQGVGGSPLHF	.	TRBJ1-6	TRBV5-1	.